This entry describes one T cell receptor beta chain. This clonotype has at least ten counts. Its antigen is unknown. Per-base qualities were not stored, and no clone one base away is much larger. V lost 5 bases and J lost 5 bases, and the count of bases not matched to a germline gene is 3. The germline V gene encodes CDR1 SEHNR and CDR2 FQNEAQ (reference sequence). The CDR3 starts with the cysteine, ends with the phenylalanine, and has 14 residues. Kept here is only the CDR3 DNA, which spans 42 bases and is read in frame from base 1. Libraries were constructed by 5' RACE. The sequencer listed for this sample is Illumina HiSeq 2000. Template switching introduced a universal primer binding site; the final cDNA contained a unique molecular identifier, enabling accurate counting of TCR cDNA molecules. Specific primers in the conserved constant-segment region were used to synthesize first-strand cDNA for TCR alpha and beta chains. To control for contamination, every cDNA library carried two barcodes: a SMART-Mk sample barcode plus Illumina barcodes. TruSeq adapter sequences, together with Illumina sample barcodes, were added in two successive PCR steps. TCR alpha and beta cDNA libraries were sequenced on the Illumina HiSeq platform with custom primers. Under the source paper's analysis protocol: Raw reads were processed with MiGEC to extract unique molecular identifiers, and MiXCR was used to determine CDR3 positions. Recombination models were inferred per individual with the repgenHMM and IGoR tools using an EM algorithm. The analysis of shared clonotypes was done with the tcR package in R, with sharing normalized by the product of cloneset sizes. To study raw recombination without the effects of thymic and clonal selection, out-of-frame nonproductive sequences were analyzed. TCRdb cleaned the public reads at Q25 with fastp, built clones with MiXCR and kept in-frame beta chains. CDR3 protein sequences are deduplicated, and each keeps its most common genes and DNA. Here the V and J calls rest on TCRdb's processing, not on the authors' analysis. The sample records a few hundred thousand distinct CDR3 sequences, about 8.3% of which are singletons. 3% of the sample belongs to the ten largest clones.

Every donor was a healthy Caucasian. Three pairs of female monozygotic twins, all aged about 18 to 29 years, were included in the twin cohort. Positive isolation kits from Invitrogen were used to isolate CD4+ and CD8+ T cell populations. This entry comes from a study of identical twins (dated by TCRdb to the mid-2010s). About the study as a whole: To test whether fetal clonotypes persist, this study deep-sequenced TCR alpha and beta repertoires from monozygotic twins, from unrelated adults of various ages, and from cord blood. To rule out contamination, replicate twin experiments were performed at different times with different library preparation protocols. Beyond this particular receptor, the publication reports: Abundant cord blood beta clonotypes carried fewer insertions; young adult naive repertoires showed a weaker similar trend, while memory repertoires showed none. Conclusions relied on cross-sectional statistical analysis, since the same donors could not be followed over many years. In beta out-of-frame sequences, excess twin sharing was weaker, because having fewer shared sequences lowered the signal-to-noise ratio. In monozygotic twins, out-of-frame TCR alpha sharing was systematically underestimated by recombination models, although the models agreed with sharing between unrelated individuals. Compared with coincidental sharing between unrelated individuals, an excess of low generation-probability sequences was observed among out-of-frame TCR alpha sequences shared between twins. Invariant T cells such as MAIT and iNKT could partly confound zero-insertion analyses, although diverse VJ usage argued against such confounding for most clonotypes.

The same sample was also studied in work on yellow fever vaccine responses in identical twins. That second publication adds: The authors reported that the T cell response to vaccination in identical twins appeared partly convergent and partly personalized. Focusing on identical twins, the study followed the T cell clones that responded to the vaccine, and did so with precision.

This TCR was sampled from a woman younger than 35 in good health. The rearranged segments are TRBV7-9 and TRBJ2-2; TRBD1 agrees with 9 junctional bases. Sequenced input: CD8+ T cells sorted from blood. CDR3 protein: CASSRTGDTGELFF. The nucleotides are TGTGCCAGCAGCCGGACAGGGGATACCGGGGAGCTGTTTTTT.